The sequence of this TCR beta chain was determined in a study of cytomegalovirus exposure and HLA in healthy donors (dated by TCRdb to about 2017). Background on the whole study: In an earlier analysis of roughly 590 of the donors, about 260 Gb of sequence data and 95 million to 130 million unique TCR beta sequences from about 179 million T cells were reported. In a later genetic analysis, genome-wide SNP genotypes for about three fifths of the 666 donors were used, and that subset was treated as a discovery cohort. Using immunosequencing, the study profiled T cell repertoires from fewer than 850 subjects and related those repertoires to cytomegalovirus serostatus. All discovery cohort repertoires had been generated using a single sequencing platform. The number of typed donors differed by locus: about 620-630 for A, B, C, DRB1 and DQB1; 500 to 550 for DQA1; about 600 for DPA1; and about 470 for DPB1. To predict cytomegalovirus infection status, the study combined high-throughput TCR immunosequencing, statistical association of individual TCRs with disease status, and machine learning. Donor age, sex, ethnicity and CMV serostatus were compiled together with the repertoire data. An earlier analysis of 587 of the donors used high-throughput TCR beta sequencing to judge whether each TCR beta V gene segment behaved as functional or pseudogenic. The genetic ancestry cluster associated with self-reported Caucasian donors included around 76% of the 398 genotyped donors. A separate validation cohort of roughly 130 different subjects was used in addition to the 666-subject first cohort. In a later analysis, previously published TCR beta repertoires from 670 or so donors were re-analyzed and high-resolution HLA genotyping was added so that TCR occurrence patterns could be studied. A few DR-DQ haplotypes were treated as single units for association and clustering because of strong linkage in the cohort. The study aimed to test whether cataloging public T cell receptors could reveal signatures of past pathogen exposure. An early release covering roughly 640 HLA-typed donors comprised about 300 gigabases of sequencing data and roughly 85 million unique TCR sequences. Class I and class II HLA loci were covered by the typing at four-digit resolution. Rather than using new phenotypic data, the later analysis identified candidate immune exposures from TCR beta sequences and from how often those sequences occurred across donors. Across approximately 420 genotyped donors of the cohort, an average of approximately 240,000 unique TCR beta nucleotide sequences per donor were sequenced, and roughly 20% of those sequences were non-productive.

Receptor libraries were prepared by the immunoSEQ multiplex PCR assay. The multiplex PCR relied on a mix of 60 forward primers for TCR Vbeta segments and 13 reverse primers for TCR Jbeta segments. Amplification of the CDR3 region of rearranged TCR beta genes was performed with a multiplex PCR assay on genomic DNA. The Illumina HiSeq System was used to sequence the amplified TCR beta libraries as 87-base-pair reads. Turning to the authors' computational methods: In a later analysis, 77 million or so unique TCR beta chains were counted across the approximately 640 repertoires, and roughly 11 million of these chains were shared by at least two donors. Raw reads were error-corrected and collapsed into unique sequences by a nearest-neighbor algorithm in which closely related sequences were merged to remove PCR and sequencing errors. V, D and J gene segments were assigned by aligning CDR3 sequences to IMGT reference sequences. For a sequence to be retained, at least a six-nucleotide match to both a V gene segment and a J gene segment was required. Rearrangements were classified as productive when the CDR3 lacked stop codons and remained in frame with V and J, and all other rearrangements were classified as non-productive. CDR3 was defined according to IMGT convention as the region running from the second conserved V-encoded cysteine to the conserved J-encoded phenylalanine. Sequences without an unambiguous match to a single V gene segment were excluded from the earlier analysis of approximately 560 of the donors. An earlier analysis of a few hundred of the donors classified V segments as functional when productive rearrangements were above 56.7% and as segregating when the standard deviation between donors was above 5%. A statistical classification framework was built to diagnose cytomegalovirus status from the catalog of TCR beta chain sequences. A later analysis assigned V and J genes by comparing TCR nucleotide sequences with IMGT/GENE-DB human TR gene sequences. Using the TCRdist pipeline, a later analysis assigned CDR3 sequences along with most-parsimonious VDJ recombination scenarios. In a later analysis, each TCR beta chain was defined by its CDR3 amino acid sequence together with its V-gene family, and reads without a unique V-gene family were excluded. As a way to deal with suspected cross-contamination and a sequencing artifact, a later analysis dropped 450 to 600 nucleotide sequences that were highly shared and had low generation probability. In a later analysis, a clonal expansion index for each public chain was calculated from normalized within-repertoire ranks of inferred template counts. In a later analysis, generation probabilities were computed using a VDJ recombination model fitted to out-of-frame rearrangements, and the results were checked against IGoR. A later analysis scored TCR-TCR, TCR-HLA and TCR-CMV co-occurrence with hypergeometric tests, applying a repertoire-size bias correction to TCR pairs. In a later analysis, false discovery rates were estimated by permuting HLA or CMV assignments 20 times. In a later analysis, co-occurring TCRs were grouped using DBSCAN, and TCRdist sequence similarity was added for clustering within HLA-allele-positive subsets. Repertoires with fewer than 30,000 or more than 120,000 public chains, plus five repertoires with anomalous nucleotide sharing, were excluded from co-occurrence clustering. Drawn from immuneACCESS, this table holds only the in-frame rearrangements with V and J called that TCRdb kept. Clones are partly lost; checked studies trace under half to an unresolved V gene and leave the rest unexplained. V and J calls and clone size are copied from that table; D and trimming were computed from the DNA. The sample table shows roughly 90,000 clones, and about 68% are seen once. The top ten constitute about 20% of the sample.

The cohort was made up of roughly 670 healthy bone marrow donors. At the time of sampling, all cohort members were nominally healthy, though unrecorded immune exposures were likely present. The donor was CMV seropositive and belonged to the group of around 300 seropositive cohort members. Each donor provided a peripheral blood sample, and peripheral blood mononuclear cells were used for TCR beta sequencing. The Qiagen DNeasy Blood Extraction Kit was used to extract genomic DNA from the blood cell samples. Findings and caveats that apply to the study as a whole: According to a later analysis, parvovirus B19, influenza, CMV and Epstein-Barr virus appeared linked to several top co-occurrence clusters. CMV serostatus was the only immune exposure information available for the cohort. Strong co-occurrence of HLA alleles, especially DR and DQ, made assigning TCR associations to individual alleles difficult. V-gene and J-gene trimming of TCR beta chains was associated with a missense DCLRE1C variant in a later genetic analysis, and the association was replicated in an independent cohort. According to the authors, the approach could potentially be generalized to other disease states and immunological phenotypes. According to a later analysis, TCR association rates differed among HLA loci, with DRB1 alleles showing the most associated TCRs and HLA-C alleles showing the fewest. In a later analysis, HLA-associated TCR beta chains showed more clonal expansion and lower generation probabilities than non-associated chains that were equally common. In the study, some 180 TCR beta chains were listed as associated with cytomegalovirus. Some IMGT-functional V segments, including TRBV6-2 and TRBV6-3, could not be told apart with the 87-base-pair reads, so those segments were excluded. Across donors, most TCR sequences were observed very rarely, whereas some public TCRs were present in many individuals. Cytomegalovirus status was reported to be diagnosed by the classifier with high specificity and sensitivity in both the original and validation cohorts. A cluster of highly shared sequence variants was judged likely to represent a technical artifact of the sequencing pipeline. A later analysis found that most CMV-associated TCR beta chains appeared HLA-restricted, with HLA associations seemingly driven largely by CMV exposure. In an earlier analysis of under 600 of the donors, most TCR beta V segments were observed in productive rearrangements about 87% or about 30% of the time, broadly matching IMGT annotations. Correlated functional status among segregating V segments might be attributable to linkage disequilibrium, but an unknown experimental factor could not be ruled out. At a false discovery rate of 0.05, a later analysis linked about 16,000 TCR beta sequences to specific HLA alleles. Presence/absence analyses assumed roughly uniform sequencing depth across donors, an assumption that may not hold. Compared with the roughly 700-donor mean, donors in an Asian-associated ancestry cluster had fewer N-insertions in productive TCRs, according to a later genetic analysis. Roughly 15 rarely observed V segments, including chromosome 9 orphons, were excluded from the earlier analysis of a few hundred of the donors because counts were too low. A further reported finding was that TCR beta sequences accurately predicted the HLA-A and HLA-B alleles for most subjects in the first cohort. Only TCR beta chains were sequenced in this cohort, and the absence of alpha or paired-chain data limited detectable features. HLA typing was unavailable for some donors at each locus, so association tests used only the typed subset. A few of the identified cytomegalovirus-associated TCR beta chains were confirmed in vitro to be specific for cytomegalovirus antigens.

The CDR3, cysteine through phenylalanine, is 15 amino acids long. The entry retains the CDR3 DNA only, 45 bases that are in frame from base 1. From a lookup of the germline V gene, CDR1 and CDR2 are MDHEN and SYDVKM. V is cut back by 3 bases and J by 1 base, with 2 bases in the junction unmatched. A word on this clone: Which antigen it targets is not known. The sample holds no much larger clone one base away, and base qualities are not on file.

The sequence links TRBV28 to TRBJ2-7; 11 bases in the junction line up with TRBD2. What was sequenced was PBMCs. The clonotype originates from a man between 25 and 39 years old in good health and CMV-seropositive. The CDR3 amino acid sequence is: CASSFGTSGSYEQYF. The DNA sequence is as follows: TGTGCCAGCAGTTTCGGGACTAGCGGTTCCTACGAGCAGTACTTC.